This T cell receptor beta chain appears in the sequencing data of a study of beta chain features in type 1 diabetes. About the study: Patients shared similar age, gender and cell yields with healthy donors. The study, taken as a whole, reports: There was a moderate but significant shortening of TCRB CDR3s in all four CD4+ subsets of Type 1 diabetes patients. Relative to healthy donors, patients appeared to have naive, central memory and Treg TCRB repertoires that were more similar.

Per germline, CDR1 GTSNPN and CDR2 SVGIG (reference sequence). The CDR3 has 13 residues. The V gene lost 1 base and the J gene lost 5 bases, with 11 bases spanning the gap. Every isolated RNA sample was fully reverse transcribed, so sequencing captured expressed TCRB transcripts. The method was immunoSEQ multiplex PCR; TCRdb's version includes in-frame clones alone and lacks a portion of them. The data show roughly 300,000 clones, with roughly 8.8% seen just once and over 0.95% held by the top ten. This clone turned up a few times. The target antigen is unknown. The TCR comes from a young man with type 1 diabetes. Sequenced material: central memory CD4+ T cells from blood. The V and J genes are TRBV30 and TRBJ1-1; D gene unclear. The CDR3 DNA reads TGTGCCTGGAGTGCCCTTATGGTGACTGAAGCTTTCTTT. Encoded protein: CAWSALMVTEAFF.